Below, 32 T cell receptor beta chains from the same sample are listed, as sequenced in a study of CD8 T cells in Susac syndrome. RNA amounts of 0.5 to 1 ug underwent reverse transcription with random hexamers. TCRdb fed the immunoSEQ multiplex PCR reads into MiXCR, producing one record per CDR3 protein. The sample includes a few hundred thousand distinct CDR3 sequences, just over 90% of them seen just once. What was sequenced was CD4+ T cells from PBMCs. The origin of the receptors is a human donor with multiple sclerosis.

The rearrangement uses TRBV12-5 and TRBJ2-7, with D possibly being TRBD1 or TRBD2 (6 bases each). Trimming removed 8 bases at V and 0 bases at J, with 26 bases between. The germline V gene encodes CDR1 LGHNT and CDR2 FRNRAP. The CDR3 is 18 amino acids. The CDR3 bases are TGTGCTAGTCGCGGGGTCACAGGGACTGGGGCTAGCTCCTACGAGCAGTACTTC. Translation gives CASRGVTGTGASSYEQYF.

V gene TRBV20-1 combines with J gene TRBJ1-1, with D possibly TRBD1 on 5 matching bases. Trimming took 2 bases from V and 4 from J, leaving 11 bases between them. Germline CDR1 DFQATT, CDR2 SNEGSKA (reference sequence). This CDR3 is built from 13 residues. This CDR3 is CSARNLQGTEAFF. DNA of the CDR3: TGCAGTGCTAGAAATCTCCAGGGCACTGAAGCTTTCTTT.

About this clonotype itself: One junction end does not reproduce the germline sequence, and a read error may be involved. The gene calls are TRBV7-7 and TRBJ2-5; the D gene is possibly TRBD1 (6 bases). The CDR3 runs 13 residues. CDR1 is SSHAT, CDR2 FNYEAQ, per germline (reference sequence). The CDR3 is CASSPDRRSSQYF. CDR3 nucleotides: TGTGCTAGCAGCCCAGACAGGCGGTCTTCCCAGTACTTC. The entire variable domain, with the rest obtained from reference TRBV7-7 and TRBJ2-5, is as follows: GAGVSQSPRYKVTKRGQDVTLRCDPISSHATLYWYQQALGQGPEFLTYFNYEAQPDKSGLPSDRFSAERPEGSISTLTIQRTEQRDSAMYRCASSPDRRSSQYFGPGTRLLVL.

This chain connects TRBV3-1 to TRBJ1-1; D unclear. The CDR3 contains 13 residues. Germline V gene lookup returns CDR1 LGHDT and CDR2 YNNKEL (reference sequence). Trimming removed 4 bases from V and 4 bases from J, with 10 bases in between. CDR3 residues: CASSPEHLTEAFF. The CDR3 nucleotides are TGTGCCAGCAGCCCCGAACACCTCACTGAAGCTTTCTTT. Full variable domain (missing parts from reference TRBV3-1 and TRBJ1-1): DTAVSQTPKYLVTQMGNDKSIKCEQNLGHDTMYWYKQDSKKFLKIMFSYNNKELIINETVPNRFSPKSPDKAHLNLHINSLELGDSAVYFCASSPEHLTEAFFGQGTRLTVV.

This clonotype appeared a single time. The rearrangement uses TRBV5-1 and TRBJ1-2; 7 bases are a match to TRBD1. Germline loops: CDR1 SGHRS, CDR2 YFSETQ. The CDR3 is made up of 16 amino acids. The V segment lost 0 bases and the J segment 4 bases; nucleotides outside the gene matches: 9. The CDR3 DNA sequence: TGCGCCAGCAGCTTGGATGGGACAGCAGTTAGCTATGGCTACACCTTC. Its translation: CASSLDGTAVSYGYTF.

In this sample, this clonotype turned up a few times. The CDR3 nucleotides are TGTGCCACCAGCGTTACCACCCGCCGCAGGATTGAAGCTTTCTTT. It yields the protein CATSVTTRRRIEAFF. The chain combines TRBV15 with TRBJ1-1, with D hard to call. Looked up from germline, CDR1 is LNHNV and CDR2 is YYDKDF (reference sequence). The CDR3 sequence is 15 residues long. Trimming removed 5 bases at V and 7 bases at J, with 20 bases between. The complete variable domain, with remaining parts taken from reference TRBV15 and TRBJ1-1, reads DAMVIQNPRYQVTQFGKPVTLSCSQTLNHNVMYWYQQKSSQAPKLLFHYYDKDFNNEADTPDNFQSRRPNTSFCFLDIRSPGLGDTAMYLCATSVTTRRRIEAFFGQGTRLTVV.

This chain links TRBV10-2 with TRBJ1-4; TRBD1 matches 10 bases. This CDR3 region has 15 residues. Trimming removed 5 bases from V and 10 bases from J; junction bases left unmatched: 10. Per germline, CDR1 WSHSY and CDR2 SAAADI. The CDR3 here is CASSHSGTGDGKLFF. CDR3 nucleotide sequence: TGCGCCAGCAGTCACTCCGGGACAGGGGACGGAAAACTGTTTTTT.

V and J are TRBV12-3 or TRBV12-4 and TRBJ2-1, with TRBD2 identical over 15 bases. The CDR3 length is 17 residues. V trimming: 5 bases; J trimming: 9 bases; junction bases outside the gene matches: 11. The CDR3 region is CASSLGLAGGLGGEQFF. The CDR3, as DNA: TGTGCCAGCAGTCTGGGACTAGCGGGAGGCTTGGGGGGTGAGCAGTTCTTC.

The V and J genes are TRBV2 and TRBJ1-2; D is unclear. Trimming removed 2 bases from V and 2 bases from J, with 9 bases in between. The CDR3 covers 14 residues. Looked up from germline, CDR1 is SNHLY and CDR2 is FYNNEI. In DNA form, the CDR3 reads TGTGCCAGCAGTGAAACGAGGGTAAACTATGGCTACACCTTC. Translated, it gives CASSETRVNYGYTF. Complete variable domain (other parts from reference TRBV2 and TRBJ1-2): EPEVTQTPSHQVTQMGQEVILRCVPISNHLYFYWYRQILGQKVEFLVSFYNNEISEKSEIFDDQFSVERPDGSNFTLKIRSTKLEDSAMYFCASSETRVNYGYTFGSGTRLTVV.

V usage is TRBV9 and J usage is TRBJ2-1; no firm D call. V dropped 3 bases and J dropped 5 bases, with 15 bases sitting between them. Germline-derived CDR1 and CDR2 are SGDLS and YYNGEE. This CDR3 comprises 15 residues. CDR3 sequence reads: CASSGPPVPNNEQFF. The CDR3 DNA sequence: TGTGCCAGCAGCGGCCCCCCGGTTCCAAACAATGAGCAGTTCTTC.

This chain connects TRBV9 to TRBJ2-3; 8 bases align to TRBD2. This CDR3 region has 15 residues. Trimming removed 0 bases from V and 4 bases from J; junction bases left unmatched: 4. Germline lookup yields CDR1 SGDLS and CDR2 YYNGEE. CDR3 sequence reads: CASSVESGSPDTQYF. CDR3 bases: TGTGCCAGCAGCGTAGAGAGCGGGAGCCCAGATACGCAGTATTTT.

V gene TRBV18 combines with J gene TRBJ2-5; the D gene is possibly TRBD1 (5 bases). The CDR3 contains 15 residues. The germline V gene encodes CDR1 KGHSH and CDR2 LQKENI. V dropped 6 bases and J dropped 2 bases, with 16 bases sitting between them. The CDR3 DNA follows: TGTGCCAGCTCTGCGAGACCCTCAGGGCAAGAGACCCAGTACTTC. Protein sequence: CASSARPSGQETQYF.

In this sample, this clonotype turned up once. The genes are TRBV7-8 and TRBJ2-3; TRBD1 matches 9 bases. V lost 3 bases and J lost 7; bases outside the gene matches: 11. Germline CDR1 is SGHVS and CDR2 is FQNEAQ. This CDR3 has 16 residues. The CDR3 DNA follows: TGTGCCAGCAGCTTTACGGTACAGGGGGCCCGGAATACGCAGTATTTT. Translating it yields CASSFTVQGARNTQYF.

The chain couples TRBV19 to TRBJ1-6; no definite D call. The CDR3 totals 13 residues. With 3 bases removed from V and 7 bases from J, the gap between germline ends came to 7 bases. Germline CDR1 LNHDA, CDR2 SQIVND (reference sequence). The CDR3 region has the DNA TGTGCCAGTAGTATCGCGGCAAATTCACCCCTCCACTTT. Translated, it gives CASSIAANSPLHF.

The chain uses TRBV9 and TRBJ1-2; D uncertain. Germline CDR1 and CDR2: SGDLS and YYNGEE. The CDR3 spans 14 residues. Between the trimmed V and J ends, which lost 1 base and 6 bases, there was a span of 13 bases. The CDR3 loop reads CASSVRARADGYTF. The CDR3 bases are TGTGCCAGCAGCGTACGGGCTCGGGCGGATGGCTACACCTTC.

Only one count was recorded for this clonotype. J is TRBJ1-1 and V is TRBV4-3; no firm D call. Germline CDR1 reads LGHNA; CDR2 reads YSLEER. V was clipped by 0 bases and J by 2 bases, with 10 bases between them. The CDR3 is 15 residues long. The CDR3 spells CASSQDLWGNTEAFF. DNA of the CDR3: TGCGCCAGCAGCCAAGATCTTTGGGGAAACACTGAAGCTTTCTTT.

The chain couples TRBV27 to TRBJ2-1; perhaps D is TRBD1 or TRBD2 (5 bases each). The V gene lost 4 bases and the J gene lost 9 bases, with 16 bases spanning the gap. The CDR3 is made up of 14 amino acids. Looked up from germline, CDR1 is MNHEY and CDR2 is SMNVEV (reference sequence). The CDR3: CASSSRPGPGEQFF. DNA of the CDR3: TGTGCCAGCAGTTCTCGACCGGGGCCAGGTGAGCAGTTCTTC.

This sequence joins TRBV12-3 or TRBV12-4 and TRBJ1-2; D call uncertain. The CDR3 is 16 residues long. V shed 0 bases and J shed 1 base, with 12 bases lying between them. The CDR3 bases are TGTGCCAGCAGTTTAGCCGTCCGAACTCTTAACTATGGCTACACCTTC. Translation: CASSLAVRTLNYGYTF.

J is TRBJ2-7 and V is TRBV3-1; D possibly corresponds to TRBD2 (5 bases). The germline V gene has CDR1 LGHDT and CDR2 YNNKEL (reference sequence). The length of the CDR3 is 15 residues. V was shortened by 8 bases and J by 0 bases, with 17 bases between the two germline ends. CDR3: CASPTRGSPSYEQYF. The CDR3 DNA reads TGTGCCAGCCCGACGCGAGGGAGCCCCTCCTACGAGCAGTACTTC.

This clonotype was observed a single time. CDR3 in DNA: TGTGCCAGCAGTTTTCGGCAGTCCTACGAGCAGTACTTC. Amino acid sequence: CASSFRQSYEQYF. This chain joins TRBV12-3 or TRBV12-4 and TRBJ2-7; D call uncertain. The CDR3 length is 13 residues. V was pared by 3 bases and J by 1 base, with 7 bases between.

The rearrangement joins TRBV10-3 to TRBJ2-7; D remains unclear. Trimming shortened V by 6 bases and J by 3 bases, and 6 bases separated the two germline ends. Germline loops: CDR1 ENHRY, CDR2 SYGVKD. The CDR3 has 11 residues. The DNA for the CDR3 is TGTGCCATCAGCACCGACTACGAGCAGTACTTC. Its translation: CAISTDYEQYF.

V is TRBV30 and J is TRBJ2-1, with TRBD2 identical over 9 bases. The CDR3 has 13 residues. Germline CDR1 reads GTSNPN; CDR2 reads SVGIG (reference sequence). V lost 5 bases, J lost 5 bases, and 4 bases stayed unmatched. The CDR3 nucleotides are TGTGCCTGGTTAGCGGGGGCCCACAATGAGCAGTTCTTC. It codes for CAWLAGAHNEQFF. Full variable domain (remainder filled in from reference TRBV30 and TRBJ2-1): SQTIHQWPATLVQPVGSPLSLECTVEGTSNPNLYWYRQAAGRGLQLLFYSVGIGQISSEVPQNLSASRPQDRQFILSSKKLLLSDSGFYLCAWLAGAHNEQFFGPGTRLTVL.

The rearrangement joins TRBV7-2 to TRBJ1-4; no definite D call. Trimming stripped 1 base from V and 1 base from J, with 10 bases between. The germline gives CDR1 SGHTA, CDR2 FQGNSA. This CDR3 comprises 16 residues. CDR3: CASSLDPAGTNEKLFF. CDR3 DNA sequence: TGTGCCAGCAGCTTAGACCCGGCAGGAACTAATGAAAAACTGTTTTTT.

This chain uses TRBV19 with TRBJ2-2; 9 positions match TRBD1. CDR3 length: 15 residues. With V trimmed by 9 bases and J by 5 bases, 10 bases remained unmatched. The germline gives CDR1 LNHDA, CDR2 SQIVND (reference sequence). The CDR3 reads CASSVRQGGTGELFF. The CDR3 DNA is TGTGCCAGCAGCGTTAGACAGGGGGGGACCGGGGAGCTGTTTTTT.

The V and J genes are TRBV19 and TRBJ1-4; D is possibly TRBD1 (5 bases). The V gene lost 7 bases and the J gene lost 0 bases, with 12 bases spanning the gap. The CDR3 has 15 residues. The germline gives CDR1 LNHDA, CDR2 SQIVND (reference sequence). The CDR3 nucleotides read TGTGCCAGTAATCAGGGAGACGCAACTAATGAAAAACTGTTTTTT. This translates into CASNQGDATNEKLFF.

This chain joins TRBV18 and TRBJ1-1; 7 positions match TRBD1. CDR1 is KGHSH and CDR2 is LQKENI in the germline V gene. V was pared by 3 bases and J by 7 bases, with 17 bases of the junction left unmatched. The CDR3 contains 17 residues. The CDR3 DNA reads as TGTGCCAGCTCACCTCTAATAGGCTACCGGGACAGAGTTGAAGCTTTCTTT. It is translated as CASSPLIGYRDRVEAFF.

The gene calls are TRBV19 and TRBJ1-5; D call uncertain. V gave up 4 bases and J gave up 7 bases, with 17 bases separating them. The CDR3 is 15 residues long. Looked up from germline, CDR1 is LNHDA and CDR2 is SQIVND (reference sequence). This chain's CDR3 is CASSRMMGAQQPQHF. CDR3 in DNA: TGTGCCAGTAGTAGGATGATGGGAGCTCAGCAGCCCCAGCATTTT.

This rearrangement joins TRBV11-2 to TRBJ1-2, with D possibly matching TRBD1 (5 bases). The CDR3 extends over 14 amino acids. CDR1 is SGHAT, CDR2 FQNNGV, per germline. V shed 1 base and J shed 13 bases, with 19 bases lying between them. The DNA for the CDR3 is TGTGCCAGCAGCTTAGGGGCAGGGCCACCACTTCTCACCTTC. It encodes CASSLGAGPPLLTF.

The chain is built from TRBV2 and TRBJ2-3; possible D gene TRBD2, 5 bases. Germline V gene sequence: CDR1 SNHLY, CDR2 FYNNEI. Trimming removed 6 bases from V and 2 bases from J, with 12 bases in between. The CDR3 has 14 residues. In DNA, the CDR3 is TGTGCCAGCAGCTACGGACTGACCACAGATACGCAGTATTTT. This translates into CASSYGLTTDTQYF.

The gene calls are TRBV9 and TRBJ2-5; D ambiguous. Trimming removed 6 bases from V and 1 base from J, with 16 bases in between. Germline V gene data show CDR1 as SGDLS and CDR2 as YYNGEE. The CDR3 runs 15 residues. CDR3 bases: TGTGCCAGCACGCGTAACTTCCGGGCCCAAGAGACCCAGTACTTC. Its protein is CASTRNFRAQETQYF. The full variable domain, completed using reference TRBV9 and TRBJ2-5, is DSGVTQTPKHLITATGQRVTLRCSPRSGDLSVYWYQQSLDQGLQFLIQYYNGEERAKGNILERFSAQQFPDLHSELNLSSLELGDSALYFCASTRNFRAQETQYFGPGTRLLVL.

The chain combines TRBV7-2 with TRBJ2-1; unclear D gene. Germline CDR1 and CDR2: SGHTA and FQGNSA. The CDR3 covers 14 residues. The V and J ends lost 0 bases and 9 bases respectively, with 12 bases between them. CDR3 DNA sequence: TGTGCCAGCAGCTTAGCGGTAGACTCGGCTGAGCAGTTCTTC. It translates to CASSLAVDSAEQFF.

The chain links TRBV11-2 to TRBJ1-2; a weak D match, TRBD1 (6 bases). The germline V gene encodes CDR1 SGHAT and CDR2 FQNNGV. V was cut by 1 base and J by 2 bases, with 17 bases left in between. This CDR3 has 17 residues. The CDR3 region is CASSLGRLGQLNYGYTF. CDR3 coding DNA: TGTGCCAGCAGCTTAGGGCGCCTGGGACAACTAAACTATGGCTACACCTTC.